This TCR beta chain was documented in a study of cytomegalovirus exposure and HLA in healthy donors. Study results and limitations: Sequencing depth across donors, presence/absence analyses assumed, was roughly uniform. Most observed TCR sequences were rare, whereas some public TCRs were detected in many donors. Later analysis placed DRB1 highest and HLA-C lowest in TCR association rates, which differed by HLA locus. As a later analysis showed, several of the most significant clusters appeared to be linked to common viral pathogens.

Amplification used 60 Vbeta primers and 13 Jbeta primers. TCRdb keeps only in-frame clones here, not all; method: immunoSEQ multiplex PCR. Of about 150,000 clones in the sample, around 68% were seen once. The V end was cut by 7 bases, the J end by 0 bases, with 7 bases between. CDR3 length equals 13 residues. Germline V gives CDR1 MDHEN, CDR2 SYDVKM. This clone has just a few counts. Its antigen is as yet unknown. The sequence was obtained from a man aged 25-45 years in good health and CMV-seronegative. The chain is built from TRBV28 and TRBJ1-5; no clear D gene. Material for sequencing was PBMCs. The CDR3 DNA reads TGTGCCAGCACCAGTTATAGCAATCAGCCCCAGCATTTT. It is translated as CASTSYSNQPQHF.